A single sample gave rise to the 3 T cell receptor beta chains below, sequenced in a study of post-analysis software for immune sequencing data. Overall study findings and caveats: Elevated frequency relative to controls characterized four or five TRBV segments in patients, TRBV5-6, TRBV5-1 and TRBV20-1 among them.

No antigen is known for these receptors. Incorporated into the TCR beta cDNA libraries were unique molecular identifiers, which served to reduce PCR and sequencing biases. TCRdb recomputed calls from the PCR reads with MiXCR, one row per CDR3 protein. This table has about 560,000 distinct CDR3 sequences, about 40% appearing once. The sequencing input was blood. These receptors all come from a girl between 10 and 17 years old with multiple sclerosis.

The rearrangement links TRBV20-1 to TRBJ1-4; D is undetermined. Germline loops: CDR1 DFQATT, CDR2 SNEGSKA (reference sequence). The CDR3 sequence is 14 residues long. V lost 3 bases to trimming and J lost 0 bases, with 8 bases between them. CDR3 DNA sequence: TGCAGTGCTAGGATCGGGTCAACTAATGAAAAACTGTTTTTT. It yields the protein CSARIGSTNEKLFF.

This clonotype was seen a few times. The V gene is TRBV5-5, the J gene TRBJ1-2; a weak D match, TRBD1 (5 bases). Deletions cut 4 bases from V and 7 bases from J, with 17 bases between. There are 14 residues in the CDR3. From germline, CDR1 is SGHKS and CDR2 YYEKEE (reference sequence). CDR3 bases: TGTGCCAGCAGCGGCCTTGGGGGGATATCTGGCTACACCTTC. Its translation: CASSGLGGISGYTF.

The rearrangement joins TRBV24-1 to TRBJ2-1; D uncertain. V lost 3 bases and J 0 bases, leaving 11 bases between the germline ends. Germline V gene data show CDR1 as KGHDR and CDR2 as SFDVKD. CDR3 length: 16 amino acids. The CDR3 DNA reads as TGTGCCACCAGTGATGTGACCCGGAGCTCCTACAATGAGCAGTTCTTC. This codes for CATSDVTRSSYNEQFF.